The 26 T cell receptor beta chains given below trace back to one sample, sequenced in a study of shared clonotypes between healthy human individuals (dated by TCRdb to 2019 to 2021). The library was built by means of the immunoSEQ multiplex PCR assay. TCRdb provides this immuneACCESS table in a form limited to in-frame rearrangements. Some clones are lacking; in checked studies, under half of them reflect an unresolved V gene, and why the rest are absent is not known. This sample gives some 790,000 clones in total; over 60% of them show up just once. The ten largest clones take up about 1.8% of the sample. The sequenced sample was memory CD4+ T cells sorted from blood. The label giving this sample's cell subset or site can be read as: CD45RA-negative fraction. These receptors originate from a woman in her twenties or thirties in good health.

The chain is built from TRBV19 and TRBJ1-2, with 9 positions matching TRBD1. The germline V gene has CDR1 LNHDA and CDR2 SQIVND (reference sequence). This CDR3 comprises 15 residues. J was trimmed by 5 bases and V by 5 bases; bases with no gene match: 9. The CDR3 nucleotides read TGTGCCAGTAGTCCTTCGGGACAGGGTCCTTATGGCTACACCTTC. The encoded protein is CASSPSGQGPYGYTF.

The chain combines TRBV6-6 with TRBJ2-1; TRBD1 is a possible D gene (6 bases). The germline V gene has CDR1 MNHNY and CDR2 SVGAGI (reference sequence). V gave up 6 bases and J gave up 7 bases, with 16 bases separating them. The CDR3 runs to 14 residues. The CDR3 reads CASSNHPDRNEQFF. As DNA, the CDR3 is TGTGCCAGCAGCAACCACCCGGACAGAAATGAGCAGTTCTTC.

The chain combines TRBV6-5 with TRBJ2-7; the D is unclear. Per germline, CDR1 MNHEY and CDR2 SVGAGI. The V gene lost 2 bases and the J gene lost 1 base, with 12 bases spanning the gap. This CDR3 is built from 15 residues. CDR3 in amino acids: CASSYLPGSSYEQYF. The CDR3 nucleotides read TGTGCCAGCAGTTACCTGCCAGGATCTTCCTACGAGCAGTACTTC.

The rearrangement joins TRBV25-1 to TRBJ2-7; 11 bases agree with TRBD2. CDR1 and CDR2 (germline): MGHDK, SYGVNS. The V segment lost 6 bases and the J segment 4 bases; nucleotides outside the gene matches: 5. This CDR3 spans 14 amino acids. The CDR3 spells CASSPTSGKYEQYF. The CDR3 bases are TGTGCCAGCAGCCCGACTAGCGGGAAGTACGAGCAGTACTTC.

This clone turned up a few times. The V gene is TRBV6-1, the J gene TRBJ1-2, with 7 bases that match TRBD1. V lost 4 bases to trimming and J lost 8 bases; unmatched junction nucleotides: 10. CDR1 is MNHNS and CDR2 is SASEGT in the germline V gene. CDR3 size: 14 residues. DNA of the CDR3: TGTGCCAGCAGTGTGGAACAGGGACAGTGGGGCTACACCTTC. This translates into CASSVEQGQWGYTF.

This clone occurred once. This rearrangement joins TRBV14 to TRBJ1-4; D is unclear. Trimming shortened V by 1 base and J by 11 bases, and 5 bases separated the two germline ends. In germline, CDR1 is SGHDN, CDR2 FVKESK. This CDR3 is 11 amino acids long. As DNA, the CDR3 is TGTGCCAGCAGCCAAGGTCGTAAACTGTTTTTT. The encoded protein is CASSQGRKLFF.

Turning to this clone: Additional DNA sequences in this sample encode the identical CDR3. The chain couples TRBV18 to TRBJ2-7, with TRBD1 matching over 9 bases. V trimming: 3 bases; J trimming: 7 bases; junction bases outside the gene matches: 4. Germline V gives CDR1 KGHSH, CDR2 LQKENI. The CDR3 totals 13 residues. The CDR3 nucleotides are TGTGCCAGCTCACCGGGACAGGGTGGGGAGCAGTACTTC. It codes for CASSPGQGGEQYF.

V usage is TRBV6-5 and J usage is TRBJ2-7; D might be TRBD2 (6 bases). The V gene's germline CDR1 is MNHEY and CDR2 SVGAGI. CDR3 length: 11 residues. Trimming shortened V by 6 bases and J by 9 bases, and 12 bases separated the two germline ends. DNA of the CDR3: TGTGCCAGCAGAGATCCCGGGAGGCAGTACTTC. Protein product: CASRDPGRQYF.

This chain uses TRBV28 with TRBJ2-7, with D possibly being TRBD2 (5 bases). Deletions cut 2 bases from V and 3 bases from J, with 14 bases between. Germline V lookup: CDR1 MDHEN, CDR2 SYDVKM. This CDR3 comprises 15 residues. The CDR3 DNA is TGTGCCAGCAGTTTAGGAGGCGGGCTGATCTACGAGCAGTACTTC. This sequence encodes CASSLGGGLIYEQYF.

This clone was seen more than once but under ten times. The rearrangement uses TRBV18 and TRBJ2-3; possible D gene TRBD2, 6 bases. Trimming stripped 5 bases from V and 2 bases from J, with 11 bases between. This CDR3 is 14 amino acids long. Germline-derived CDR1 and CDR2 are KGHSH and LQKENI. For the CDR3, the DNA is TGTGCCAGCTCAGCCGGGACTCACACAGATACGCAGTATTTT. Translated: CASSAGTHTDTQYF.

The chain combines TRBV27 with TRBJ2-3; tentative D call: TRBD1 (5 bases). Looked up from germline, CDR1 is MNHEY and CDR2 is SMNVEV (reference sequence). The CDR3 runs 13 residues. V was trimmed by 6 bases and J by 3 bases, leaving 10 bases between them. The CDR3 nucleotides read TGTGCCAGCAGGCGAACAGGAACAGATACGCAGTATTTT. The encoded protein is CASRRTGTDTQYF.

Turning to this clone: The sample carries other DNA sequences with the same CDR3. V gene TRBV5-1 combines with J gene TRBJ2-1; D ambiguous. This CDR3 is 15 amino acids long. The germline gives CDR1 SGHRS, CDR2 YFSETQ. The V end was cut by 3 bases, the J end by 1 base, with 11 bases between. CDR3 bases: TGCGCCAGCAGCTCGGAGAGTGGGTCCTACAATGAGCAGTTCTTC. Its protein is CASSSESGSYNEQFF.

The chain links TRBV5-8 to TRBJ2-5; 10 bases map to TRBD2. J gave up 6 bases and V 5 bases, and 13 bases lay outside the gene matches. The CDR3 is 16 amino acids. CDR1 SGHTS and CDR2 YDEGEE come from the germline V gene. The CDR3 region is CASRQSTSGILKTQYF. The CDR3 DNA reads TGTGCCAGCAGACAATCCACTAGCGGGATACTCAAGACCCAGTACTTC.

This chain uses TRBV28 with TRBJ2-2, with a weak D call TRBD1 (5 bases). The V end was cut by 6 bases, the J end by 5 bases, with 25 bases between. This CDR3 is 18 amino acids long. Germline assignment: CDR1 MDHEN and CDR2 SYDVKM. For the CDR3, the DNA is TGTGCCAGCAGGTTGGGATCCCGGAAGGGGCTTCGGACCGGGGAGCTGTTTTTT. The encoded protein is CASRLGSRKGLRTGELFF.

This rearrangement joins TRBV7-9 to TRBJ1-1; 8 nucleotides align to TRBD1. CDR1 and CDR2 (germline): SEHNR, FQNEAQ (reference sequence). This CDR3 region has 13 residues. The trim removed 8 bases at V and 5 bases at J, leaving 7 bases unmatched. For the CDR3, the DNA is TGTGCCAGCCGCGGACAGGGCGTTACTGAAGCTTTCTTT. Translated: CASRGQGVTEAFF.

This chain uses TRBV14 with TRBJ2-1, with 13 nucleotides matching TRBD2. The CDR3 runs 17 residues. With 4 bases clipped from V and 4 bases from J, the junction kept 7 bases outside the gene matches. Germline V gives CDR1 SGHDN, CDR2 FVKESK. CDR3 sequence reads: CASSPRWTSGRYNEQFF. CDR3 nucleotide sequence: TGTGCCAGCAGCCCCCGCTGGACTAGCGGGAGATACAATGAGCAGTTCTTC.

V gene TRBV6-1 combines with J gene TRBJ1-2, with 9 bases matching TRBD1. The junction had 5 bases not matched to a gene; V was cut back by 11 bases and J by 4 bases. CDR1 is MNHNS, CDR2 SASEGT, per germline. The CDR3 is made up of 12 amino acids. CDR3 loop: CAGGQGAYGYTF. The CDR3 nucleotides are TGTGCCGGGGGACAGGGAGCCTATGGCTACACCTTC.

The V gene is TRBV27, the J gene TRBJ2-1, with D unresolved. Germline V gene data show CDR1 as MNHEY and CDR2 as SMNVEV (reference sequence). Trimming removed 3 bases from V and 1 base from J, with 7 bases in between. The CDR3 length is 14 residues. The CDR3 coding sequence is TGTGCCAGCAGTTTCTACGGTTCCTACAATGAGCAGTTCTTC. Its protein product is CASSFYGSYNEQFF.

The V and J genes are TRBV27 and TRBJ2-1, with TRBD2 matching 7 bases. The CDR3 sequence is 12 residues long. Germline CDR1 reads MNHEY; CDR2 reads SMNVEV (reference sequence). Trimming removed 5 bases from V and 9 bases from J; junction bases left unmatched: 4. The CDR3 loop is CASSQTSREQFF. DNA for the CDR3: TGTGCCAGCAGTCAGACTAGCCGTGAGCAGTTCTTC.

The gene calls are TRBV28 and TRBJ2-7; D possibly corresponds to TRBD1 (6 bases). The CDR3 is made up of 13 amino acids. Between the trimmed V and J ends, which lost 1 base and 6 bases, there was a span of 10 bases. Germline V lookup: CDR1 MDHEN, CDR2 SYDVKM. The DNA of the CDR3 is TGTGCCAGCAGTTTATCCAGGGGTACCGAGCAGTACTTC. Amino acids: CASSLSRGTEQYF.

This clone turned up a few times. In nucleotides, the CDR3 is TGTGCCAGCAGGGGGACAGGGGCGATCTATGGCTACACCTTC. Translated, it gives CASRGTGAIYGYTF. This chain links TRBV2 with TRBJ1-2; TRBD1 matches 10 bases. The V gene end was trimmed by 6 bases and the J gene end by 4 bases; junction bases not matched to a gene: 5. The V gene's germline CDR1 is SNHLY and CDR2 FYNNEI. The CDR3 contains 14 residues.

V is TRBV19 and J is TRBJ2-3; tentatively, D is TRBD2 (5 bases). Germline CDR1 reads LNHDA; CDR2 reads SQIVND (reference sequence). The CDR3 length is 15 residues. V was trimmed by 4 bases and J by 1 base, leaving 12 bases between them. The CDR3 sequence: CASSNRGVGTDTQYF. The CDR3 nucleotides read TGTGCCAGTAGTAATCGGGGAGTGGGCACAGATACGCAGTATTTT. The complete variable domain, with remaining parts taken from reference TRBV19 and TRBJ2-3, reads DGGITQSPKYLFRKEGQNVTLSCEQNLNHDAMYWYRQDPGQGLRLIYYSQIVNDFQKGDIAEGYSVSREKKESFPLTVTSAQKNPTAFYLCASSNRGVGTDTQYFGPGTRLTVL.

This clone was observed a few times. The gene calls are TRBV15 and TRBJ1-1; the match to TRBD1 covers 7 bases. Germline V CDR1 and CDR2: LNHNV, YYDKDF (reference sequence). CDR3 length equals 16 residues. V trimming: 5 bases; J trimming: 3 bases; junction bases outside the gene matches: 12. The CDR3 spells CATSEIFTGEDTEAFF. As DNA, the CDR3 is TGTGCCACCAGCGAGATATTTACAGGGGAGGACACTGAAGCTTTCTTT. The full variable domain, with the rest looked up from reference TRBV15 and TRBJ1-1, is DAMVIQNPRYQVTQFGKPVTLSCSQTLNHNVMYWYQQKSSQAPKLLFHYYDKDFNNEADTPDNFQSRRPNTSFCFLDIRSPGLGDTAMYLCATSEIFTGEDTEAFFGQGTRLTVV.

The CDR3: CASSAQGASGYTF. CDR3 DNA: TGTGCCAGCAGCGCCCAGGGGGCCTCTGGCTACACCTTC. The rearrangement uses TRBV9 and TRBJ1-2, with 8 bases lining up with TRBD1. The CDR3 runs 13 residues. Per the germline V gene, CDR1 is SGDLS and CDR2 is YYNGEE. Trimming took 3 bases from V and 7 from J; bases not matched to a gene: 5.

This clone occurred once. The V gene is TRBV7-9, the J gene TRBJ2-7; TRBD1 might be the D (6 bases). V gave up 5 bases and J gave up 3 bases, with 11 bases separating them. The germline V gene has CDR1 SEHNR and CDR2 FQNEAQ (reference sequence). The CDR3 spans 13 residues. CDR3 residues: CASSLTTGYEQYF. Here the CDR3 DNA reads TGTGCCAGCAGCCTGACGACAGGCTACGAGCAGTACTTC.

The genes are TRBV6-5 and TRBJ1-2, with a tentative D call TRBD1 (6 bases). The CDR3 is 15 amino acids. V lost 4 bases, J lost 4 bases, and 16 bases lay in between. Germline loops: CDR1 MNHEY, CDR2 SVGAGI. CDR3 region: CASSSPTGGAYGYTF. The CDR3 DNA sequence: TGTGCCAGCAGTTCCCCGACAGGAGGAGCCTATGGCTACACCTTC.